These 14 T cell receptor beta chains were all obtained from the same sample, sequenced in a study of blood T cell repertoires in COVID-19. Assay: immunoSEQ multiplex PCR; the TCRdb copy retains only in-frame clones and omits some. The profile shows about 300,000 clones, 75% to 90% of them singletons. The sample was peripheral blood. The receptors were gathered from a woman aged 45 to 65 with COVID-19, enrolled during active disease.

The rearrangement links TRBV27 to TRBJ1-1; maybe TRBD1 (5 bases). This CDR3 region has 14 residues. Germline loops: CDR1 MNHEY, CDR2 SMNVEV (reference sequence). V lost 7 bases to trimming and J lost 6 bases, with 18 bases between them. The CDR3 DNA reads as TGTGCCAGCAAATTCCAGGGAGGGTATCCTGAAGCTTTCTTT. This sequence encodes CASKFQGGYPEAFF.

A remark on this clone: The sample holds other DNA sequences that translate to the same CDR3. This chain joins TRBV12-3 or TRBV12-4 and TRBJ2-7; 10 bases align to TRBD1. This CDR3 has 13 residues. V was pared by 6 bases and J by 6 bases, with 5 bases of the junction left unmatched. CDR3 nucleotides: TGTGCCAGCAGCCGGGACAGGGGTTCCGAGCAGTACTTC. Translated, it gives CASSRDRGSEQYF.

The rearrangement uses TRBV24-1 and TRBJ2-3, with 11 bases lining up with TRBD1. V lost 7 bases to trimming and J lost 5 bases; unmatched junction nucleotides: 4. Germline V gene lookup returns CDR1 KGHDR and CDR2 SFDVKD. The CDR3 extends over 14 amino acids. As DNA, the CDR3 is TGTGCCACCAGAGGGACAGGGGGTATAGATACGCAGTATTTT. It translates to CATRGTGGIDTQYF.

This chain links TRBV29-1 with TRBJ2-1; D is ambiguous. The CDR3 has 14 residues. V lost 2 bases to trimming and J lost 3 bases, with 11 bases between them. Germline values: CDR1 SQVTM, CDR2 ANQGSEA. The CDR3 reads CSVELAASYNEQFF. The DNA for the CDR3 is TGCAGCGTTGAACTTGCGGCGAGCTACAATGAGCAGTTCTTC.

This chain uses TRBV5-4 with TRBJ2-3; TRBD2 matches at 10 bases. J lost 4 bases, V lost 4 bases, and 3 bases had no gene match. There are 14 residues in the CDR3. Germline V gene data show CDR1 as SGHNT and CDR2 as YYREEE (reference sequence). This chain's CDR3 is CASSPGLAPDTQYF. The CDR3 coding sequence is TGTGCCAGCAGCCCGGGACTAGCGCCAGATACGCAGTATTTT.

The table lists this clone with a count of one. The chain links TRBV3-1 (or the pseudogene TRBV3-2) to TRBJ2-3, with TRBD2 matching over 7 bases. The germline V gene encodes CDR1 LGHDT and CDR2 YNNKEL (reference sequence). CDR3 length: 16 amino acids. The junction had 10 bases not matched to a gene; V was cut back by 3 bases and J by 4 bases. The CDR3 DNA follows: TGTGCCAGCAGCCACACCAGGACTAGACAATCAGATACGCAGTATTTT. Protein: CASSHTRTRQSDTQYF.

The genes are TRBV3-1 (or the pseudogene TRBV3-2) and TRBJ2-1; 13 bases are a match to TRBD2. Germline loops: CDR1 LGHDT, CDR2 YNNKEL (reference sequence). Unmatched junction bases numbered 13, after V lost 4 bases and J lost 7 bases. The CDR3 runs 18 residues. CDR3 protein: CASSRVRTSGSKGNEQFF. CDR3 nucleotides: TGTGCCAGCAGCCGGGTAAGGACTAGCGGGAGCAAGGGGAATGAGCAGTTCTTC.

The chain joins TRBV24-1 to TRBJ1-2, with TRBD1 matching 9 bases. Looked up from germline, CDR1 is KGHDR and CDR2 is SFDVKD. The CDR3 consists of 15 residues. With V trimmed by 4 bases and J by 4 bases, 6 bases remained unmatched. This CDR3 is CATSDTGQGGYGYTF. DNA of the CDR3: TGTGCCACCAGTGACACGGGACAGGGAGGCTATGGCTACACCTTC.

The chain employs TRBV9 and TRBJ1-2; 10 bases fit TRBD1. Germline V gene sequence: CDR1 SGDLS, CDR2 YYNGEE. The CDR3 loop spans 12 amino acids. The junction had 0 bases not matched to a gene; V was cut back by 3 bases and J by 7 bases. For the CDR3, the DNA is TGTGCCAGCAGCGGGGACAGGGGTGGCTACACCTTC. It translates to CASSGDRGGYTF.

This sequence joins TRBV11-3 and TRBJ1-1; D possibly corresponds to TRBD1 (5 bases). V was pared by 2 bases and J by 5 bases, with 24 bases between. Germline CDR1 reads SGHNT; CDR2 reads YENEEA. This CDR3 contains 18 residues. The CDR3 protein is CASSLKEGAVHFTTEAFF. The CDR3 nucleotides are TGTGCCAGCAGCTTAAAAGAAGGGGCGGTCCATTTTACAACTGAAGCTTTCTTT.

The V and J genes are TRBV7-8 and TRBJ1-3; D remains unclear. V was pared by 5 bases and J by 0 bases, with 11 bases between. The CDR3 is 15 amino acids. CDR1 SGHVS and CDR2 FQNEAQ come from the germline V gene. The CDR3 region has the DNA TGTGCCAGCAGCCGAGACGTTAGCTCTGGAAACACCATATATTTT. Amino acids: CASSRDVSSGNTIYF.

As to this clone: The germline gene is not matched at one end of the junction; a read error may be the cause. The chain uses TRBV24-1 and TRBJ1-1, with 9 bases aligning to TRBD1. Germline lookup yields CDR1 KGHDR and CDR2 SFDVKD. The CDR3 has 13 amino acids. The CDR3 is CATIPRGGQGRSF. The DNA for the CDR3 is TGTGCCACCATTCCCCGGGGGGGACAGGGACGATCCTTT.

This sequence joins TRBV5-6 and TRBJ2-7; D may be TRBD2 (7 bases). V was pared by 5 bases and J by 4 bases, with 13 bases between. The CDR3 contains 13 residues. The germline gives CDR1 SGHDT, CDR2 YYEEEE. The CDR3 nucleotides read TGTGCCAGCAGTAGGACTAGGGGGTACGAGCAGTACTTC. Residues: CASSRTRGYEQYF. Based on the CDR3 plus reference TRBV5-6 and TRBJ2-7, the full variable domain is DAGVTQSPTHLIKTRGQQVTLRCSPKSGHDTVSWYQQALGQGPQFIFQYYEEEERQRGNFPDRFSGHQFPNYSSELNVNALLLGDSALYLCASSRTRGYEQYFGPGTRLTVT.

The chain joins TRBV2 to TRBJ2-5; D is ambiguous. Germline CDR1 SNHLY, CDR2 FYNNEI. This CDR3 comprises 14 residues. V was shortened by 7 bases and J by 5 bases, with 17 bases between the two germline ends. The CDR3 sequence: CASKSRLESETQYF. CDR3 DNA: TGTGCCAGCAAAAGTCGTCTAGAGTCCGAGACCCAGTACTTC. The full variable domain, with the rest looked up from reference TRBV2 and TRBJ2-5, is EPEVTQTPSHQVTQMGQEVILRCVPISNHLYFYWYRQILGQKVEFLVSFYNNEISEKSEIFDDQFSVERPDGSNFTLKIRSTKLEDSAMYFCASKSRLESETQYFGPGTRLLVL.